This is a list of T cell receptor beta chains from one sample in a study of OX40 agonist ivuxolimab in advanced cancers. Repertoires were generated with immunoSEQ multiplex PCR, while TCRdb's copy carries only in-frame clones and drops some. The sample lists tens of thousands of clones, 65% to 85% occurring once. This specimen was CD4+ or CD8+ T cells sorted from blood, taken in a trial of the OX40 agonist ivuxolimab. The receptors derive from an adult with an advanced solid tumor such as melanoma, head and neck, liver or kidney cancer. Each CDR3 is given with its conserved first and last residue. The D gene is left open where the match is weak. Expanded clones get a size class; other rows say once, few or many, or leave the size out.

j_gene | d_gene | abundance | v_gene | CDR3nt | CDR3aa
TRBJ1-2 | . | once | TRBV6-6 | TGTGCCAGCAGTAGTAGAGTATATGGCTACACCTTC | CASSSRVYGYTF
TRBJ1-2 | . | . | TRBV4-1 | TGCGCCAGCAGCCAGCCCTCCACAGGGTTTGGGGGATATGGCTACACCTTC | CASSQPSTGFGGYGYTF
TRBJ2-1 | TRBD2 | . | TRBV6-5 | TGTGCCAGCAGGATGATTAGCGGGAGGGCGGAGTTCTTC | CASRMISGRAEFF
TRBJ1-1 | . | few | TRBV14 | TGTGCCAGCAGCCAAGGGAGGGCGAACACTGAAGCTTTCTTT | CASSQGRANTEAFF
TRBJ2-7 | . | . | TRBV7-2 | TGTGCCAGCAGCCTGACTGTAACCCATGAGCAGTACTTC | CASSLTVTHEQYF
TRBJ1-1 | . | few | TRBV11-2 | TGTGCCAGCAGCTTGGGGGCCCGCATGAACACTGAAGCTTTCTTT | CASSLGARMNTEAFF
TRBJ2-3 | . | once | TRBV27 | TGTGCCAGCAGTTTATCCCCTCGAGATACGCAGTATTTT | CASSLSPRDTQYF
TRBJ1-2 | . | . | TRBV6-5 | TGTGCCAGCAGTTACACTTCCAGGGGTTCTAACTATGGCTACACCTTC | CASSYTSRGSNYGYTF
TRBJ1-2 | . | . | TRBV6-5 | TGTGCCAGCAGGCTGGACGGAAACTATGGCTACACCTTC | CASRLDGNYGYTF
TRBJ1-4 | . | . | TRBV4-2 | TGTGCCAGCAGCCAAGAGGGACTAAATGAAAAACTGTTTTTT | CASSQEGLNEKLFF
TRBJ2-3 | . | . | TRBV10-3 | TGTGCCATCAACAGGGAAGCCACAGATACGCAGTATTTT | CAINREATDTQYF
TRBJ2-5 | . | . | TRBV6-1 | TGTGCCAGCACTATAAGCCTGGGGGCTATAGAGACCCAGTACTTC | CASTISLGAIETQYF
TRBJ2-3 | . | . | TRBV9 | TGTGCCAGCAGCGTAGGGGTAGGCACAGATACGCAGTATTTT | CASSVGVGTDTQYF
TRBJ2-1 | TRBD2 | . | TRBV7-2 | TGTGCCAGCAGCCCTCGAGCGGGAGATGAGCAGTTCTTC | CASSPRAGDEQFF
TRBJ1-5 | . | . | TRBV7-3 | TGTGCCAGCAGCTTAGCTAGGACAAACCCCAATCAGCCCCAGCATTTT | CASSLARTNPNQPQHF
TRBJ2-1 | TRBD2 | . | TRBV7-2 | TGTGCCAGCAGCTCTAGCGGGGGGGCATACAATGAGCAGTTCTTC | CASSSSGGAYNEQFF
TRBJ1-6 | . | once | TRBV6-1 | TGTGCCAGCAGTGTAATGGGTGGGCGGGATTCACCCCTCCACTTT | CASSVMGGRDSPLHF
TRBJ1-3 | . | . | TRBV7-3 | TGTGCCAGCAGCCCCCGGGGGGGGGTTGGAAACACCATATATTTT | CASSPRGGVGNTIYF
TRBJ1-4 | . | . | TRBV30 | TGTGCCTGGAGTGTAGCAAGGGGAACTAATGAAAAACTGTTTTTT | CAWSVARGTNEKLFF
TRBJ1-1 | . | few | TRBV7-2 | TGTGCCAGCAGGATGAGTGGGGGGTTCACTGAAGCTTTCTTT | CASRMSGGFTEAFF
TRBJ1-1 | . | . | TRBV6-6 | TGTGCCAGCAGCTCCGCCGGGGAGAGTGAAGCTTTCTTT | CASSSAGESEAFF
TRBJ1-5 | TRBD1 | . | TRBV28 | TGTGCCAGCAGTTCGTGGACAGGGATGGGCAATCAGCCCCAGCATTTT | CASSSWTGMGNQPQHF
TRBJ2-7 | . | . | TRBV7-2 | TGTGCCAGCAGCTTAACCGGGCAGGGCATCCCCCTGGGATACTACGAGCAGTACTTC | CASSLTGQGIPLGYYEQYF
TRBJ2-7 | . | . | TRBV5-1 | TGCGCCAGCAGCCCCACAGGGTACGAGCAGTACTTC | CASSPTGYEQYF
TRBJ1-2 | . | few | TRBV5-5 | TGTGCCAGCAGCTCCGCCCGTGCATATGGCTACACCTTC | CASSSARAYGYTF
TRBJ1-1 | TRBD1 | few | TRBV9 | TGTGCCAGCAGCCCAGGGGGACCTGAAGCTTTCTTT | CASSPGGPEAFF
TRBJ2-3 | TRBD2 | once | TRBV29-1 | TGCAGCGTTGAAGGCCTAGCGGGGGGCCGCACAGATACGCAGTATTTT | CSVEGLAGGRTDTQYF
TRBJ2-4 | . | once | TRBV19 | TGTGCCAGTAGTGCCGGGACACTAGCCAAAAACATTCAGTACTTC | CASSAGTLAKNIQYF
TRBJ2-7 | TRBD2 | . | TRBV5-1 | TGCGCCAGCAGCTTGGAAGCGGGAAGATCCTCCGAGCAGTACTTC | CASSLEAGRSSEQYF
TRBJ2-1 | . | . | TRBV9 | TGTGCCAGCAGTTTAGGCGGCGGTTCCTACAATGAGCAGTTCTTC | CASSLGGGSYNEQFF
TRBJ1-2 | . | . | TRBV4-2 | TGTGCCAGCAGCCAAGTATGGGATCCTAACTATGGCTACACCTTC | CASSQVWDPNYGYTF
TRBJ2-1 | TRBD2 | . | TRBV2 | TGTGCCAGCAAATGGACGGCTAGCGGGAGTGATGAGCAGTTCTTC | CASKWTASGSDEQFF
TRBJ2-7 | . | few | TRBV7-2 | TGTGCCAGCAGCTTGACAGGCGCTCCCTACGAGCAGTACTTC | CASSLTGAPYEQYF
TRBJ2-3 | . | . | TRBV19 | TGTGCCAGTAGTATCGTCCCGGTCCCCGACACAGATACGCAGTATTTT | CASSIVPVPDTDTQYF
TRBJ2-3 | TRBD1 | . | TRBV7-9 | TGTGCCAGCAGCCGGGACAGGACCACAGATACGCAGTATTTT | CASSRDRTTDTQYF
TRBJ2-7 | TRBD2 | once | TRBV19 | TGTGCCAGTAGTCTAGGGACTAGCGGCATACTACGTGAGCAGTACTTC | CASSLGTSGILREQYF
TRBJ1-1 | . | . | TRBV30 | TGTGCCTGGAGCCCAGGGAACACTGAAGCTTTCTTT | CAWSPGNTEAFF
TRBJ2-5 | TRBD2 | . | TRBV7-2 | TGTGCCAGCAGCCTTAGCGGGGGGGTAGAGACCCAGTACTTC | CASSLSGGVETQYF
TRBJ2-2 | TRBD1 | few | TRBV27 | TGTGCCAGCAGATGGACAGGGGCTTCCACCGGGGAGCTGTTTTTT | CASRWTGASTGELFF
TRBJ2-7 | . | . | TRBV19 | TGTGCCAGTTCTATGGGTTCCTACGAGCAGTACTTC | CASSMGSYEQYF
TRBJ2-7 | . | . | TRBV10-3 | TGTGCCATCAAAGGCGCGGGCAGGGGGGACGAGCAGTACTTC | CAIKGAGRGDEQYF
TRBJ2-2 | . | . | TRBV14 | TGTGCCAGCAGCCGGACCGGCGGGGAGCTGTTTTTT | CASSRTGGELFF
TRBJ2-6 | . | . | TRBV19 | TGTGCCAGGACAGGCTCTGGGGCCAACGTCCTGACTTTC | CARTGSGANVLTF
TRBJ1-3 | . | . | TRBV12-5 | TGTGCTAGTGCCCCGGGCTCTGGAAACACCATATATTTT | CASAPGSGNTIYF
TRBJ1-2 | . | . | TRBV4-3 | TGCGCCAGCAGCCAAGTTTTGGGCTCTCAAGGGGAAAGGTACACCTTC | CASSQVLGSQGERYTF
TRBJ2-7 | TRBD2 | . | TRBV7-6 | TGTGCCAGCAGCTCTCTAGCGGGAGTAACCGAGCAGTACTTC | CASSSLAGVTEQYF
TRBJ2-7 | . | . | TRBV7-8 | TGTGCCAGCAGCTTAAATGCTGATGGTCTACAAAGCTCCTACGAGCAGTACTTC | CASSLNADGLQSSYEQYF
TRBJ2-7 | . | . | TRBV11-1 | TGTGCCAGCAGCTCCCGGGGCGACGATGACGAGCAGTACTTC | CASSSRGDDDEQYF
TRBJ2-7 | . | once | TRBV6-5 | TGTGCCAGCAGCAGGACGAGCTACGAGCAGTACTTC | CASSRTSYEQYF
TRBJ2-7 | . | . | TRBV5-6 | TGTGCCAGCAGCTTGCCCGGGGCCCCCGGAGGGCAGTACTTC | CASSLPGAPGGQYF
TRBJ2-5 | . | . | TRBV7-6 | TGTGCCAGCAGTTCGGGGGAGACCCAGTACTTC | CASSSGETQYF
TRBJ2-7 | . | . | TRBV19 | TGTGCCAGTAGAAACAACGGTGCAGGGGCTGCCTACGAGCAGTACTTC | CASRNNGAGAAYEQYF
TRBJ2-5 | . | . | TRBV10-3 | TGTGCCATCAGGCAGGACAGTCGGGGAGAGACCCAGTACTTC | CAIRQDSRGETQYF